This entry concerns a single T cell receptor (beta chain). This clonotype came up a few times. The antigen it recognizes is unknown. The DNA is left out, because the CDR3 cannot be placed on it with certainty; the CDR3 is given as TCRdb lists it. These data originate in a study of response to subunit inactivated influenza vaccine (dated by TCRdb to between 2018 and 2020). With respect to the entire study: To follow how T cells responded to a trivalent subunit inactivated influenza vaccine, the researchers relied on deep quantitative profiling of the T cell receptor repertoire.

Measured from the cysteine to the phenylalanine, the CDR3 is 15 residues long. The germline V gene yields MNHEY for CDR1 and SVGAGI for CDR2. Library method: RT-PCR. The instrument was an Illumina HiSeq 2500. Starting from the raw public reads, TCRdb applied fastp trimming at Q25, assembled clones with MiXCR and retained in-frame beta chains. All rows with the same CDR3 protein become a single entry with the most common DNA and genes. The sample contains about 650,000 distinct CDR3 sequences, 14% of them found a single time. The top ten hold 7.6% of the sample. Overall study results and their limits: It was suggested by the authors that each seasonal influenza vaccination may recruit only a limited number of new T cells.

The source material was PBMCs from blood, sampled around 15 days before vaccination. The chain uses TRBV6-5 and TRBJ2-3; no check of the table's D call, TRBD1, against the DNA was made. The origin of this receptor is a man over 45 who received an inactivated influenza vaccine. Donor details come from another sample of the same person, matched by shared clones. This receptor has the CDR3 CASSSSGPHTDTQYF.